Presented here are 5 T cell receptor beta chains from one specimen sequenced in a study of T cells in tumors and immune-related adverse events. The assay was immunoSEQ multiplex PCR, and TCRdb's table has in-frame clones only and misses some. The table lists 20,000 to 25,000 clones, 80% to 95% of them singletons. The input for sequencing was lymph node tissue, taken from a patient treated with anti-PD-1 therapy. The receptors were gathered from a female donor with metastatic renal cell carcinoma.

The count of this clone is one. The V call is TRBV12-5, the J call TRBJ1-1; a possible D gene is TRBD1 (6 bases). V was cut by 5 bases and J by 6 bases, with 16 bases left in between. The CDR3 consists of 14 residues. Germline V CDR1 and CDR2: LGHNT, FRNRAP. The chain's CDR3 is CASGIPGVVAEAFF. The CDR3 nucleotides are TGTGCTAGTGGTATCCCAGGGGTTGTCGCTGAAGCTTTCTTT.

The count of this clone is one. The V call is TRBV15, the J call TRBJ1-5, with D uncertain. This CDR3 region has 17 residues. The V and J ends lost 0 bases and 5 bases respectively, with 17 bases between them. CDR1 is LNHNV, CDR2 YYDKDF, per germline (reference sequence). For the CDR3, the DNA is TGTGCCACCAGCAGAGATCGGGGTACCACGGCCCATCAGCCCCAGCATTTT. Its translation is CATSRDRGTTAHQPQHF. Full variable domain (remainder filled in from reference TRBV15 and TRBJ1-5): DAMVIQNPRYQVTQFGKPVTLSCSQTLNHNVMYWYQQKSSQAPKLLFHYYDKDFNNEADTPDNFQSRRPNTSFCFLDIRSPGLGDTAMYLCATSRDRGTTAHQPQHFGDGTRLSIL.

J is TRBJ2-5 and V is TRBV27; D not resolved. Germline values: CDR1 MNHEY, CDR2 SMNVEV (reference sequence). V lost 0 bases to trimming and J lost 9 bases, with 8 bases between them. The CDR3 consists of 12 residues. CDR3 in DNA: TGTGCCAGCAGTTTATCTTTTTGGGCCCAGTACTTC. Protein: CASSLSFWAQYF.

The V gene is TRBV6-6, the J gene TRBJ2-7, with D possibly TRBD2 on 6 matching bases. The CDR3 contains 13 residues. Trimming removed 8 bases from V and 2 bases from J, with 13 bases in between. Germline V gene sequence: CDR1 MNHNY, CDR2 SVGAGI (reference sequence). CDR3 protein: CASLREAPYEQYF. CDR3 sequence (DNA): TGTGCCAGCCTGAGGGAGGCACCCTACGAGCAGTACTTC.

A single count supports this clone. The chain joins TRBV7-9 to TRBJ1-6; tentative D call: TRBD1 (6 bases). This CDR3 contains 16 residues. Between the trimmed V and J ends, which lost 6 bases and 4 bases, there was a span of 16 bases. CDR1 and CDR2 (germline): SEHNR, FQNEAQ (reference sequence). CDR3 loop: CASSFFGGHYNSPLHF. DNA for the CDR3: TGTGCCAGCAGTTTCTTTGGGGGCCATTATAATTCACCCCTCCACTTT.